Listed below are T cell receptor beta chains from one sample, sequenced in a study of blood T cell repertoires in COVID-19. TCRdb's copy holds only in-frame clones and misses some; the assay was immunoSEQ multiplex PCR. The sample shows roughly 200,000 clones, 83% of them seen only once. Specimen: peripheral blood. These receptors all come from a man between 40 and 49 years old with active or convalescent COVID-19. Both conserved end residues are trimmed from each CDR3. The D gene is left open where the match is weak.

TRBV11-2	-	TRBJ1-4	ASSSLAGASNEKLF
TRBV19	TRBD1	TRBJ2-1	ASSRTGGLTDEQF
TRBV6-2/TRBV6-3	TRBD2	TRBJ2-7	ASSYSNRGVSYEQY
TRBV7-3	TRBD1	TRBJ1-1	ASRQGEGNTEAF
TRBV12-5	-	TRBJ1-1	ASGLGSLNTEAF
TRBV27	-	TRBJ1-5	ASSLYSGEQPQH
TRBV6-2/TRBV6-3	-	TRBJ1-2	ASSYRGQSHTFNYGYT
TRBV27	TRBD2	TRBJ2-4	ASSLTSDPGIQY
TRBV5-5	-	TRBJ2-7	ASSLALATRIWHEQY
TRBV7-9	TRBD1	TRBJ1-5	ASSLDRQGSNQPQH
TRBV6-2/TRBV6-3	TRBD1	TRBJ1-2	ASSPLFPGQGKDGYT
TRBV19	TRBD2	TRBJ2-7	ASSIGGSGGYEQY
TRBV4-1	TRBD1	TRBJ2-7	ASSQDDREYSYEQY
TRBV19	-	TRBJ1-2	ASSQRPANYGYT
TRBV15	-	TRBJ1-4	ATSRDRPVTGSEKLF
TRBV25-1	-	TRBJ1-6	ASRSGGSPLH
TRBV30	TRBD2	TRBJ2-7	AFTTSGDLYEQY
TRBV7-2	TRBD2	TRBJ2-7	ASSQGLAIYEQY
TRBV6-5	-	TRBJ1-1	ASRPDSNTEAF
TRBV10-2	-	TRBJ1-6	ASSESGGLGSPLH
TRBV5-6	-	TRBJ1-2	ASSREPGADGYT
TRBV7-8	TRBD1	TRBJ2-3	ASSLWQGVTTDTQY
TRBV5-1	TRBD2	TRBJ2-3	ASSVAGGADTQY
TRBV6-5	-	TRBJ1-1	ASTPGVDTEAF
TRBV19	TRBD1	TRBJ2-6	ASSIVRTGTLSGANVLT
TRBV29-1	TRBD2	TRBJ2-7	SVGTSGGGEQY
TRBV7-7	TRBD1	TRBJ2-7	ASSLGRQGPYEQY